The T cell receptor beta chain described here comes from a study of a mutant IDH1 vaccine in newly diagnosed glioma. Using immunoSEQ multiplex PCR, the repertoire was profiled, and TCRdb retains in-frame clones only, with some absent. The table shows approximately 50,000 clones, with roughly nine tenths occurring only once. This sample's time point: week 35, safety follow-up. The investigators gave 300 ug of mutant IDH1 20-mer peptide in each vaccine dose, together with topical imiquimod. About this clone: Its antigen is undetermined.

The CDR3 extends over 15 amino acids. Germline loops: CDR1 MGHRA, CDR2 YSYEKL. V shed 0 bases and J 4 bases; nucleotides not matched to a gene: 5. This receptor was obtained from a man aged 35 to 55 with glioma. The gene calls are TRBV4-1 and TRBJ2-7, with 8 bases aligning to TRBD1. Sequencing used PBMCs, obtained from a glioma patient whose treatment included an IDH1 peptide vaccine. CDR3 sequence (DNA): TGCGCCAGCAGCCAAGAACCAGGGGGCTGGTACGAGCAGTACTTC. Protein sequence: CASSQEPGGWYEQYF.